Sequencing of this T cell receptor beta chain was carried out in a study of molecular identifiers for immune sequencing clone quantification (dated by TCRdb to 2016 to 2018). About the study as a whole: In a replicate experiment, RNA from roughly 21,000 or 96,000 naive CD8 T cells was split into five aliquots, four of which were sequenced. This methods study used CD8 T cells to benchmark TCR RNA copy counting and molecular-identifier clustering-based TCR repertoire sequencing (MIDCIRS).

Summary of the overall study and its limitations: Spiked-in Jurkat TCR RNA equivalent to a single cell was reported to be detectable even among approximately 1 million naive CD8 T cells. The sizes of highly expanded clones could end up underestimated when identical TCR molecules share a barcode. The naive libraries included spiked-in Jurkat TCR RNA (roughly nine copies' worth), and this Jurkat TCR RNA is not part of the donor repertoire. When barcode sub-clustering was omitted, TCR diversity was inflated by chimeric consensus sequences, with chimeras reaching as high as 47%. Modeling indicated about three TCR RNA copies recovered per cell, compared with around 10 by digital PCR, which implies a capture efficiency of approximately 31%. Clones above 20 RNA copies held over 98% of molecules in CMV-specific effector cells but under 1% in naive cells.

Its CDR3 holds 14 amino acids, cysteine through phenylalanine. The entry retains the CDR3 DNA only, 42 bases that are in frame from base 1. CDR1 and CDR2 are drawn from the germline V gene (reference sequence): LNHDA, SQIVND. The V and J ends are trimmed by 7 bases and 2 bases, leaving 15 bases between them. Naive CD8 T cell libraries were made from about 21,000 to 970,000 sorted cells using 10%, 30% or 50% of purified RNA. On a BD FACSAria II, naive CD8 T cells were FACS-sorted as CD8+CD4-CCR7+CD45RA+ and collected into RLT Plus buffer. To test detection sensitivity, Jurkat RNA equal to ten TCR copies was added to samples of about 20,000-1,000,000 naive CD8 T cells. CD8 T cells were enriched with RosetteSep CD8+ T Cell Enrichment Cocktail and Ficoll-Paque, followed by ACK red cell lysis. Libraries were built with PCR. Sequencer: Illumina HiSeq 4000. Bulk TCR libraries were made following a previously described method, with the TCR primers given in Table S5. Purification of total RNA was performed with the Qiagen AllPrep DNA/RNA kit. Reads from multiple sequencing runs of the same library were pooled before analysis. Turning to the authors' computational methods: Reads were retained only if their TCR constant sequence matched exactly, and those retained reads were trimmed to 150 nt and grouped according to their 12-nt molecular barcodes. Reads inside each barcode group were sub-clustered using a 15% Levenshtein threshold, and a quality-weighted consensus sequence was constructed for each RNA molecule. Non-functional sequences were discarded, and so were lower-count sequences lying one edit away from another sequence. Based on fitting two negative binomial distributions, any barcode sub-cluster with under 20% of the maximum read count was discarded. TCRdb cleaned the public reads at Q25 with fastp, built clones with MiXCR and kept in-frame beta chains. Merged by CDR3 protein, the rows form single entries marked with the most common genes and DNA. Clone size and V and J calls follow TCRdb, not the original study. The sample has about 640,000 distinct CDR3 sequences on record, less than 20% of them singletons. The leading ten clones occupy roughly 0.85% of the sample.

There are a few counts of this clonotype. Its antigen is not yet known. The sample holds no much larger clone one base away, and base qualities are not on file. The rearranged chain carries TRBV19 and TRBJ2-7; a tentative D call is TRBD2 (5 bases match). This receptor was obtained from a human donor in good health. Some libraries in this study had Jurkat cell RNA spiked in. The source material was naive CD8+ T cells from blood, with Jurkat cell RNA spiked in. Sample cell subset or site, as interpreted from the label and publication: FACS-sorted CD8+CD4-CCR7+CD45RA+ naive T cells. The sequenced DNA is TGTGCCAGTAACCAAGGAGGATCACCCTACGAGCAGTACTTC. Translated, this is CASNQGGSPYEQYF.